The clone carrying this TCR beta chain was detected ten times or more. Germline loops: CDR1 SGHDT, CDR2 YYEEEE. The CDR3 has 17 residues. The V end lost 0 bases, the J end lost 4 bases, and 18 bases lay between the germline ends. MiXCR, applied by TCRdb to the RT-PCR reads, yields one record per CDR3 protein. The sample yields hundreds of thousands of distinct CDR3 sequences, 12% to 15% seen once. The sequenced material came from memory CD4+ T cells from blood. The chain joins TRBV5-6 to TRBJ2-3; a possible D gene is TRBD1 (7 bases). This sequence was found in a female donor in good health, serving as a healthy control. The CDR3 here is CASSLARGAGAPDTQYF. DNA of the CDR3: TGTGCCAGCAGCTTGGCCAGGGGGGCCGGAGCTCCAGATACGCAGTATTTT.